This paragraph covers one T cell receptor beta chain sequence. Germline V gene data show CDR1 as MNHEY and CDR2 as SVGEGT. V lost 2 bases, J lost 7 bases, and 15 bases lay in between. CDR3 length: 15 amino acids. The source of the sample is a study of blood T cell repertoires in COVID-19. Turning to the study itself: Researchers got acute and convalescent COVID-19 samples from the United States, Italy and Spain.

Data came from immunoSEQ multiplex PCR; TCRdb stores just in-frame clones and leaves some out. The data contain roughly 330,000 clones, 80% to 90% of them singletons. Sequenced input: peripheral blood. The origin of this receptor is a man between 18 and 35 years old who had recovered from COVID-19. The rearrangement uses TRBV6-2 or TRBV6-3 and TRBJ2-1, with D perhaps matching TRBD1 (6 bases). This CDR3 reads CASSYTQARGNEQFF. The DNA for the CDR3 is TGTGCCAGCAGTTACACACAAGCCAGGGGAAATGAGCAGTTCTTC.